The present TCR beta chain was sequenced within a study of early T cells in non-severe SARS-CoV-2 infection. Overall study context: Investigators sequenced bulk RNA drawn from unsorted whole blood, and chains remained unpaired. Study results and limitations: Missing private and CD4 specificities, VDJdb matching favored anti-spike CD8 responses.

As concerns this clonotype: Its cognate antigen is unknown.

In the library, individual cDNA molecules carried attached unique molecular identifiers. One entry per CDR3 protein results from TCRdb running MiXCR on the 5' RACE reads. Counted here are around 70,000 distinct CDR3 sequences, over 8% occurring once; the ten biggest clones make up 15%. The clonotype was recovered from an adult who was a healthcare worker with PCR-confirmed SARS-CoV-2 infection or an uninfected control (not recorded which). The source material was whole blood, sampled at baseline.

The CDR3 nucleotides read TGTGCCAGCACCCGCACAGGGACCCTCCGTGAAAAACTGTTTTTT. Protein product: CASTRTGTLREKLFF. The rearrangement links TRBV2 to TRBJ1-4; D may be TRBD1 (6 bases). The ends were cut back, 7 bases at V and 7 bases at J, with 19 bases in the middle. Germline CDR1 SNHLY, CDR2 FYNNEI. The CDR3 contains 15 residues.